This TCR beta chain stems from a study of cytomegalovirus exposure and HLA in healthy donors. Each donor was nominally healthy when sampled (though unrecorded immune exposures were likely). Trimming removed 2 bases from V and 3 bases from J; junction bases left unmatched: 4. The CDR3 loop spans 14 amino acids. The germline V gene has CDR1 SGHVS and CDR2 FNYEAQ. The PCR used 60 Vbeta and 13 Jbeta primers. Assay: immunoSEQ multiplex PCR; the TCRdb copy retains only in-frame clones and omits some. Here the sample table reports tens of thousands of clones. The TCR was taken from a middle-aged man in good health and CMV-seronegative. The V call is TRBV7-6, the J call TRBJ2-7, with 7 bases identical to TRBD1. The sequencing input was PBMCs. This CDR3 reads CASSLSGTVYEQYF. As DNA, the CDR3 is TGTGCCAGCAGCTTATCCGGGACAGTCTACGAGCAGTACTTC.